The 9 T cell receptor beta chains below were found in one sample sequenced in a study of T cells after yellow fever vaccination. TCRdb re-analysed the 5' RACE reads in MiXCR, keeping a single row per CDR3 protein. In the table there are about 320,000 distinct CDR3 sequences, about 4.5% of which are singletons. The material sequenced was PBMCs, taken 15 days after the yellow fever booster vaccination. The receptor set was obtained from a man aged 18-30 years who received the YFV17D yellow fever vaccine.

Ten or more counts support this clonotype. V and J are TRBV7-3 and TRBJ2-7; D may be TRBD1 or TRBD2 (5 bases each). The CDR3 has 13 amino acids. Trimming pared 4 bases from V and 5 bases from J, leaving 12 bases between. Looked up from germline, CDR1 is SGHTA and CDR2 is FQGTGA. In DNA form, the CDR3 reads TGTGCCAGCAGCTCCGGGACGCCCCACGAGCAGTACTTC. Its translation: CASSSGTPHEQYF. Together with reference TRBV7-3 and TRBJ2-7, the CDR3 gives the full variable domain: GAGVSQTPSNKVTEKGKYVELRCDPISGHTALYWYRQSLGQGPEFLIYFQGTGAADDSGLPNDRFFAVRPEGSVSTLKIQRTERGDSAVYLCASSSGTPHEQYFGPGTRLTVT.

This chain links TRBV5-5 with TRBJ2-6; TRBD1 aligns across 9 bases. There are 16 residues in the CDR3. V was pared by 4 bases and J by 8 bases, with 10 bases of the junction left unmatched. The V gene's germline CDR1 is SGHKS and CDR2 YYEKEE (reference sequence). The CDR3 coding sequence is TGTGCCAGCAGCCGGACAGGGGAAGTCATCACCAACGTCCTGACTTTC. The encoded protein is CASSRTGEVITNVLTF. Using reference TRBV5-5 and TRBJ2-6 for the parts outside the CDR3, the full variable domain is DAGVTQSPTHLIKTRGQQVTLRCSPISGHKSVSWYQQVLGQGPQFIFQYYEKEERGRGNFPDRFSARQFPNYSSELNVNALLLGDSALYLCASSRTGEVITNVLTFGAGSRLTVL.

This clonotype was picked up a small number of times. The rearrangement uses TRBV20-1 and TRBJ2-2, with 12 bases fitting TRBD2. CDR3 size: 15 residues. Germline-derived CDR1 and CDR2 are DFQATT and SNEGSKA (reference sequence). V lost 6 bases to trimming and J lost 4 bases; unmatched junction nucleotides: 6. CDR3 sequence reads: CSASLAGGFTGELFF. The CDR3 nucleotides are TGCAGTGCCTCTCTAGCGGGGGGGTTCACCGGGGAGCTGTTTTTT.

The chain couples TRBV6-2 or TRBV6-3 to TRBJ1-5, with no clear D. The CDR3 sequence is 13 residues long. From germline, CDR1 is MNHEY and CDR2 SVGEGT. Trimming removed 6 bases from V and 7 bases from J, with 13 bases in between. The CDR3 region is CASRNGLGQPQHF. CDR3 DNA: TGTGCCAGCAGGAATGGGCTGGGGCAGCCCCAGCATTTT.

This clonotype was recorded at least ten times. This chain uses TRBV5-1 with TRBJ2-3, with 9 bases matching TRBD2. Germline V CDR1 and CDR2: SGHRS, YFSETQ. The J segment lost 2 bases and the V segment lost 5 bases, leaving 3 bases of the junction unmatched. The CDR3 sequence is 14 residues long. In nucleotides, the CDR3 is TGCGCCAGCAGAGAGGGACTAGCCACAGATACGCAGTATTTT. Amino acid sequence: CASREGLATDTQYF.

At least ten counts were recorded for this clonotype. In nucleotides, the CDR3 is TGCGCCAGCAGCCAAGATAGAGGGGAGGGAAACATTCAGTACTTC. Translating it yields CASSQDRGEGNIQYF. V gene TRBV4-1 combines with J gene TRBJ2-4, with 7 bases that match TRBD2. Germline CDR1 and CDR2: MGHRA and YSYEKL. Unmatched junction bases numbered 5, after V lost 0 bases and J lost 6 bases. The CDR3 spans 15 residues.

This clonotype was seen a few times. The J gene is TRBJ1-2, the V gene TRBV7-9, with 9 bases identical to TRBD1. Trimming took 6 bases from V and 7 from J; bases not matched to a gene: 12. CDR3 length: 15 residues. Germline-derived CDR1 and CDR2 are SEHNR and FQNEAQ (reference sequence). CDR3 in DNA: TGTGCCAGCAGTTTTGACTCCGGGACAGGGAGTGGCTACACCTTC. It yields the protein CASSFDSGTGSGYTF.

The V and J genes are TRBV7-2 and TRBJ1-5; D unresolved. Trimming cost V 6 bases and J 3 bases, with 12 bases left between them. Germline values: CDR1 SGHTA, CDR2 FQGNSA. There are 14 residues in the CDR3. DNA of the CDR3: TGTGCCAGCAGTTGGGCGGGATACAATCAGCCCCAGCATTTT. Protein product: CASSWAGYNQPQHF.

This clonotype came up many times. The chain recombines TRBV5-1 with TRBJ2-5; no definite D call. The V gene's germline CDR1 is SGHRS and CDR2 YFSETQ. There are 15 residues in the CDR3. Trimming stripped 7 bases from V and 0 bases from J, with 16 bases between. The CDR3 loop reads CASRVPLAYQETQYF. The CDR3 nucleotides read TGCGCCAGCCGCGTTCCCCTGGCGTACCAAGAGACCCAGTACTTC. Supplemented by reference TRBV5-1 and TRBJ2-5, the full variable domain reads KAGVTQTPRYLIKTRGQQVTLSCSPISGHRSVSWYQQTPGQGLQFLFEYFSETQRNKGNFPGRFSGRQFSNSRSEMNVSTLELGDSALYLCASRVPLAYQETQYFGPGTRLLVL.